The T cell receptor beta chain described here comes from a study of blood T cell repertoires in COVID-19. The CDR3 is made up of 15 amino acids. J lost 6 bases, V lost 0 bases, and 7 bases had no gene match. Per the germline V gene, CDR1 is SGDLS and CDR2 is YYNGEE. In the authors' workflow: By means of reference gene primer amplification, nucleated cell counts were estimated. Profiled with immunoSEQ multiplex PCR; TCRdb holds only in-frame clones, not every one. The V and J calls and clone size come from that table; D and trimming were worked out from the DNA. The sample lists about 140,000 clones, 80% occurring once. In this sample, this clone turned up once.

The TCR comes from a woman aged 45-60 years with acute or convalescent COVID-19. Sequencing was carried out using peripheral blood. The chain recombines TRBV9 with TRBJ1-2; 8 nucleotides match TRBD1. For the CDR3, the DNA is TGTGCCAGCAGCGTAGCGGTGACAGGGGAAGATGGCTACACCTTC. This sequence encodes CASSVAVTGEDGYTF.